This TCR beta chain was identified in a study of T cell repertoires in cytomegalovirus infection (dated by TCRdb to the late 2010s). About the full investigation: Recently identified HLA-C-restricted CMV epitopes, whose presentation resists viral immunomodulation, were targeted by peptide stimulations together with well-studied HLA-B-restricted epitopes. Donor HLA type was relevant to the analysis, as public TCR beta signatures indicated carriage of CMV infection together with the matching HLA type. The research as a whole found: Carriers of CMV infection plus the relevant HLA type were discriminated by the cumulative frequency of public TCR beta family members in the study cohort and in an independent approximately 340-donor cohort. The ex vivo response was dominated by HLA-C-restricted CMV-specific TCR beta clonotypes, which also provided the single most frequent clonotype in two of eight donors.

The sequencing machine was an Illumina HiSeq 1500. TCRdb reanalyzed the raw reads on its own, using fastp at Q25 for trimming and MiXCR for clone calling, and kept in-frame beta chains. Records with the same CDR3 protein are collapsed into one entry carrying the most frequent genes and DNA. This sample comprises over 120,000 distinct CDR3 sequences, about 31% of them detected only once. Of the sample, roughly half is held by the ten largest clones. V was cut back by 2 bases and J by 4 bases, leaving a gap of 12 bases between them. Sequences SGHTA (CDR1) and FQGNSA (CDR2) are obtained from the germline V gene. Inclusive of the bounding cysteine and phenylalanine, the CDR3 is 14 residues long. Solely the CDR3 DNA is kept, with 42 bases framed from the first base. The meaning of the sample's treatment or condition label: in vitro stimulation with specific CMV peptide epitopes to enrich CMV-specific T cells.

This clonotype was seen a handful of times. Its antigen remains undetermined. No qualities accompany the bases; no much larger clone lies one base away. The chain links TRBV7-2 with TRBJ2-7; the best D guess is TRBD1, with 6 bases matching. The material was CD8+ T cells from cultured PBMCs, obtained from culture after CMV antigen stimulation. This clonotype was obtained from a human donor in good health (CMV status not recorded). Some clones in this sample may be carry-over from other donors' samples. CDR3 region: CASSLIRDNYEQYF. The nucleotide sequence is given as TGTGCCAGCAGCTTAATAAGGGACAATTACGAGCAGTACTTC.